Listed below are T cell receptor beta chains from one sample, sequenced in a study of cytomegalovirus exposure and HLA in healthy donors. Measured with immunoSEQ multiplex PCR; TCRdb has only the in-frame clones, and not every one. The top ten hold under 25% of the sample, which has roughly 63,000 clones, more than 60% seen once. The material sequenced was PBMCs. These receptors were collected from a woman in her thirties or forties in good health and CMV-seropositive. Both conserved end residues are part of each CDR3. The D gene is left open where the match is weak. Size is stated for part of the rows, as once, few or many counts, or as a class when the clone is expanded.

d_call	j_call	clone_size	v_call	cdr3_aa	cdr3_nt
TRBD1	TRBJ1-3	NA	TRBV12-5	CASGQGTGGTTIYF	TGTGCTAGTGGACAAGGGACAGGGGGGACCACCATATATTTT
NA	TRBJ1-6	once	TRBV7-9	CASSPGLLSPLHF	TGTGCCAGCAGCCCGGGACTTCTATCACCCCTCCACTTT
NA	TRBJ2-7	NA	TRBV7-9	CSSSLDRDISSYEQYF	TGTTCCAGCAGCTTAGATCGGGACATATCCTCCTACGAGCAGTACTTC
TRBD1	TRBJ2-7	NA	TRBV27	CASSYRGAIYEQYF	TGTGCCAGCAGTTACAGGGGCGCGATCTACGAGCAGTACTTC
NA	TRBJ2-2	NA	TRBV10-1	CASSELRLSGGGELFF	TGCGCCAGCAGTGAGTTAAGATTATCCGGAGGCGGGGAGCTGTTTTTT
TRBD1	TRBJ1-6	NA	TRBV5-1	CASSLETGNSPLHF	TGCGCCAGCAGCTTGGAGACAGGGAATTCACCCCTCCACTTT
NA	TRBJ1-3	NA	TRBV6-1	CASSGTGNGNTIYF	TGTGCCAGCAGTGGAACAGGGAATGGAAACACCATATATTTT
NA	TRBJ2-1	NA	TRBV5-5	CASSLLLGEFF	TGTGCCAGCAGCTTGTTGTTAGGGGAGTTCTTC
NA	TRBJ1-5	NA	TRBV5-5	CASSFLEGGNQPQHF	TGTGCCAGCAGCTTCCTCGAGGGGGGGAATCAGCCCCAGCATTTT
NA	TRBJ1-3	NA	TRBV5-4	CASSLRAGARGNTIYF	TGTGCCAGCAGCTTGAGGGCAGGGGCTCGTGGAAACACCATATATTTT
NA	TRBJ2-7	few	TRBV30	CAWKLAGQSGGEQYF	TGTGCCTGGAAGCTCGCAGGACAGTCCGGGGGGGAGCAGTACTTC
NA	TRBJ2-7	NA	TRBV27	CASSLHRGESYEQYF	TGTGCCAGCAGTCTCCATAGGGGCGAATCCTACGAGCAGTACTTC
TRBD2	TRBJ2-1	NA	TRBV28	CASSLGTSRNEQFF	TGTGCCAGCAGTTTGGGGACTAGTCGCAATGAGCAGTTCTTC
NA	TRBJ2-5	NA	TRBV5-6	CASSSQQGGETQYF	TGTGCCAGCAGCTCCCAACAGGGCGGAGAGACCCAGTACTTC
NA	TRBJ1-6	NA	TRBV30	CALTGGESSPLHF	TGTGCCCTGACTGGGGGCGAGAGTTCACCCCTCCACTTT
TRBD2	TRBJ2-1	NA	TRBV7-7	CASSPRLAGANNEQFF	TGTGCCAGCAGCCCGAGACTAGCGGGGGCCAACAATGAGCAGTTCTTC
NA	TRBJ1-1	NA	TRBV7-9	CSSSLGSGVANTEAFF	TGTTCCAGCAGCTTAGGTTCCGGGGTCGCGAACACTGAAGCTTTCTTT
TRBD1	TRBJ1-2	NA	TRBV5-6	CASSGTGWENGYTF	TGTGCCAGCAGCGGGACAGGGTGGGAAAACGGCTACACCTTC
TRBD1	TRBJ1-5	NA	TRBV4-2	CASSQTGSNQPQHF	TGTGCCAGCAGCCAGACAGGGAGCAATCAGCCCCAGCATTTT
NA	TRBJ2-2	NA	TRBV2	CASREGRAGTGELFF	TGTGCCAGCAGGGAGGGACGTGCCGGAACCGGGGAGCTGTTTTTT
NA	TRBJ1-2	NA	TRBV9	CASTQGNTGYGYTF	TGTGCCAGCACCCAGGGGAACACCGGTTATGGCTACACCTTC
NA	TRBJ2-7	NA	TRBV5-1	CASSLATDYEQYF	TGCGCCAGCAGCTTGGCGACAGATTACGAGCAGTACTTC
TRBD1	TRBJ2-7	NA	TRBV6-5	CASRPGQGSYEQYF	TGTGCCAGCAGACCGGGACAGGGCTCCTACGAGCAGTACTTC
NA	TRBJ1-5	NA	TRBV5-6	CASSLGETRRGLQPQHF	TGTGCCAGCAGCTTGGGAGAGACGAGGAGGGGATTACAGCCCCAGCATTTT
TRBD2	TRBJ2-3	once	TRBV7-9	CSSSFASGGGDTQYF	TGTTCCAGCAGCTTTGCTAGCGGGGGAGGAGATACGCAGTATTTT
NA	TRBJ1-2	NA	TRBV29-1	CSVPDYGYTF	TGCAGCGTCCCTGACTATGGCTACACCTTC
NA	TRBJ1-2	once	TRBV2	CASSGTAYGYTF	TGTGCCAGCAGTGGGACAGCTTATGGCTACACCTTC
NA	TRBJ1-1	NA	TRBV4-1	CASSQVRETEAFF	TGCGCCAGCAGCCAAGTGAGGGAAACTGAAGCTTTCTTT
NA	TRBJ1-2	NA	TRBV27	CASSPSPVNYGYTF	TGTGCCAGCAGTCCTTCCCCCGTTAACTATGGCTACACCTTC
NA	TRBJ1-3	NA	TRBV5-8	CASSLGAIPGNTIYF	TGTGCCAGCAGCTTGGGGGCCATCCCTGGAAACACCATATATTTT
TRBD1	TRBJ1-2	NA	TRBV27	CASSYQGAPWSYTF	TGTGCCAGCAGTTACCAGGGGGCTCCTTGGAGCTACACCTTC
NA	TRBJ2-7	NA	TRBV7-8	CASSLGHNSYEQYF	TGTGCCAGCAGCTTGGGACATAACTCCTACGAGCAGTACTTC
NA	TRBJ2-2	NA	TRBV2	CASSSLETGELFF	TGTGCCAGCAGTTCACTAGAAACCGGGGAGCTGTTTTTT
NA	TRBJ2-3	NA	TRBV5-6	CASSPGTPPDTQYF	TGTGCCAGCAGCCCAGGGACTCCCCCAGATACGCAGTATTTT
NA	TRBJ1-5	NA	TRBV4-3	CASSQDQAQPQHF	TGCGCCAGCAGCCAAGACCAGGCCCAGCCCCAGCATTTT
NA	TRBJ1-4	few	TRBV4-3	CASSPRAISTNEKLFF	TGCGCCAGCAGCCCGAGGGCCATTTCAACTAATGAAAAACTGTTTTTT
NA	TRBJ1-6	few	TRBV5-5	CASSLPGQGVSPLHF	TGTGCCAGCAGCTTGCCGGGACAAGGGGTCTCCCCCCTCCACTTT
NA	TRBJ1-2	NA	TRBV2	CASWGGGYTF	TGTGCCAGCTGGGGCGGCGGCTACACCTTC
TRBD1	TRBJ2-1	NA	TRBV19	CASTGDRVNEQFF	TGTGCCAGTACTGGGGACAGGGTCAATGAGCAGTTCTTC
TRBD1	TRBJ2-1	NA	TRBV19	CASEDRVHEQFF	TGTGCCAGTGAGGACAGGGTCCATGAGCAGTTCTTC
NA	TRBJ1-4	once	TRBV11-2	CASSLRGGLGEKLFF	TGTGCCAGCAGCTTGCGGGGGGGACTCGGGGAAAAACTGTTTTTT
NA	TRBJ2-7	NA	TRBV19	CASSILTGEQYF	TGTGCCAGTAGTATCCTGACAGGCGAGCAGTACTTC
TRBD2	TRBJ2-1	NA	TRBV2	CASSKSSGGAGEQFF	TGTGCCAGCAGTAAATCTAGCGGGGGGGCCGGGGAGCAGTTCTTC
NA	TRBJ2-3	NA	TRBV27	CASSPLGLGSTDTQYF	TGTGCCAGCAGTCCCTTGGGACTCGGGAGCACAGATACGCAGTATTTT
TRBD1	TRBJ2-3	NA	TRBV10-1	CASSTGSSTDTQYF	TGCGCCAGCTCGACAGGGAGTAGCACAGATACGCAGTATTTT
TRBD2	TRBJ2-7	NA	TRBV14	CASSQEGGTRLHEQYF	TGTGCCAGCAGCCAAGAGGGGGGGACTAGACTTCACGAGCAGTACTTC
TRBD2	TRBJ2-1	few	TRBV5-3	CARSSGLAPTNEQFF	TGTGCCAGAAGCTCGGGACTAGCGCCTACAAATGAGCAGTTCTTC
NA	TRBJ1-1	NA	TRBV18	CASSPAVDTNTEAFF	TGTGCCAGCTCACCTGCCGTGGACACGAACACTGAAGCTTTCTTT
NA	TRBJ2-1	NA	TRBV2	CASRKETDNEQFF	TGTGCCAGCAGAAAGGAGACTGACAATGAGCAGTTCTTC
NA	TRBJ2-1	NA	TRBV6-6	CASTRRGTSSHNEQFF	TGTGCCAGCACCCGCCGTGGTACTAGTTCGCACAATGAGCAGTTCTTC
NA	TRBJ2-3	NA	TRBV6-5	CASTERGSLADTQYF	TGTGCCAGCACCGAGAGAGGTAGTCTGGCAGATACGCAGTATTTT
TRBD1	TRBJ1-2	once	TRBV5-1	CASSPPGQVGSRGYTF	TGCGCCAGCAGCCCTCCGGGACAGGTTGGCTCGAGAGGCTACACCTTC
TRBD2	TRBJ2-5	once	TRBV7-2	CASNLREGWWETQYF	TGTGCCAGCAACTTACGGGAGGGCTGGTGGGAGACCCAGTACTTC
NA	TRBJ1-3	NA	TRBV7-8	CASSLGRGLSGNTIYF	TGTGCCAGCAGCTTAGGGCGGGGACTCTCTGGAAACACCATATATTTT
TRBD2	TRBJ2-1	NA	TRBV30	CAWGLAGVSKEFF	TGTGCCTGGGGGCTAGCGGGGGTTTCAAAGGAGTTCTTC
TRBD1	TRBJ1-1	once	TRBV7-6	CASSLAVSGGRFTEAFF	TGTGCCAGCAGCTTAGCGGTTTCAGGGGGAAGATTCACTGAAGCTTTCTTT
TRBD1	TRBJ2-2	few	TRBV10-2	CASTTQPGQGGTGELFF	TGCGCCAGCACAACTCAGCCGGGACAGGGGGGAACCGGGGAGCTGTTTTTT
NA	TRBJ1-1	NA	TRBV27	CASKQLIRNTEAFF	TGTGCCAGCAAACAGTTGATCAGGAACACTGAAGCTTTCTTT